A single sample gave rise to the 27 T cell receptor beta chains below, sequenced in a study. MiXCR, run by TCRdb on the RT-PCR reads, gives a single entry per CDR3 protein. The sample shows 650,000 to 800,000 distinct CDR3 sequences, approximately 15% of them seen only once. Sequenced material: memory CD4+ T cells from blood. Receptors originate from a female donor in good health, serving as a healthy control.

This clonotype was observed many times. J is TRBJ2-3 and V is TRBV7-2; D unresolved. The CDR3 has 12 residues. Looked up from germline, CDR1 is SGHTA and CDR2 is FQGNSA. Trimming left V 6 bases short and J 2 bases short, with 6 bases between. CDR3 nucleotide sequence: TGTGCCAGCAGTTTCTCCACAGATACGCAGTATTTT. The encoded protein is CASSFSTDTQYF.

In this sample, this clonotype turned up a few times. The chain links TRBV6-1 to TRBJ2-3; unclear D gene. The CDR3 has 14 amino acids. CDR1 is MNHNS and CDR2 is SASEGT in the germline V gene. V lost 7 bases and J 2 bases, leaving 13 bases between the germline ends. CDR3 coding DNA: TGTGCCAGCACCCCGCTTGGAATCACAGATACGCAGTATTTT. Translation: CASTPLGITDTQYF.

This clonotype was seen at least ten times. This chain links TRBV12-3 or TRBV12-4 with TRBJ2-1; 12 bases align to TRBD2. V trimming: 2 bases; J trimming: 8 bases; junction bases outside the gene matches: 7. This CDR3 has 16 residues. This chain's CDR3 is CASSLMLAGGGDEQFF. DNA for the CDR3: TGTGCCAGCAGTTTAATGCTAGCGGGAGGGGGGGATGAGCAGTTCTTC.

The chain combines TRBV20-1 with TRBJ2-7; TRBD1 is a possible D gene (6 bases). Trimming shortened V by 7 bases and J by 6 bases, and 16 bases separated the two germline ends. Germline V gene lookup returns CDR1 DFQATT and CDR2 SNEGSKA (reference sequence). CDR3 length equals 12 residues. CDR3 amino acids: CSVGGSASEQYF. CDR3 DNA: TGCAGTGTAGGGGGAAGCGCGTCCGAGCAGTACTTC.

Ten or more counts support this clonotype. V usage is TRBV29-1 and J usage is TRBJ2-5; TRBD2 aligns across 10 bases. Germline V gene sequence: CDR1 SQVTM, CDR2 ANQGSEA. The CDR3 is 15 amino acids. J gave up 2 bases and V 5 bases, and 8 bases lay outside the gene matches. The CDR3 region has the DNA TGCAGCGTTCGGCTAGCGGGAGAGGATCAAGAGACCCAGTACTTC. This gives the protein CSVRLAGEDQETQYF.

The CDR3 reads CASSSVTQSNEQFF. CDR3 nucleotides: TGTGCCAGCAGCTCCGTGACACAATCCAATGAGCAGTTCTTC. The V call is TRBV7-6, the J call TRBJ2-1; D remains unclear. Germline loops: CDR1 SGHVS, CDR2 FNYEAQ. Trimming shortened V by 4 bases and J by 6 bases, and 13 bases separated the two germline ends. The CDR3 runs 14 residues.

The CDR3 is CASSDANTGELFF. Here the CDR3 DNA reads TGTGCCAGCAGTGACGCGAACACCGGGGAGCTGTTTTTT. The chain recombines TRBV6-4 with TRBJ2-2; D gene unclear. CDR1 and CDR2 (germline): MRHNA, SNTAGT. This CDR3 is built from 13 residues. V lost 2 bases, J lost 0 bases, and 1 base lay in between.

This clonotype was picked up many times. The rearrangement uses TRBV18 and TRBJ2-4; TRBD2 is a possible D gene (5 bases). The length of the CDR3 is 16 residues. Trimming cost V 6 bases and J 1 base, with 16 bases left between them. In germline, CDR1 is KGHSH, CDR2 LQKENI. The CDR3 sequence: CASSPQAPGAKNIQYF. The DNA for the CDR3 is TGTGCCAGCTCGCCTCAAGCCCCGGGGGCCAAAAACATTCAGTACTTC.

This chain links TRBV5-4 with TRBJ2-5; a weak D match, TRBD1 (5 bases). The CDR3 covers 14 residues. Deletions cut 5 bases from V and 2 bases from J, with 13 bases between. CDR1 and CDR2 from the germline V gene are SGHNT and YYREEE (reference sequence). In nucleotides, the CDR3 is TGTGCCAGCAGACCTCAGGGATTGCAAGAGACCCAGTACTTC. It encodes CASRPQGLQETQYF.

This clonotype was counted between two and nine times. The gene calls are TRBV7-6 and TRBJ1-6; 7 bases match TRBD1. CDR3 length equals 19 residues. The J segment lost 6 bases and the V segment lost 5 bases, leaving 19 bases of the junction unmatched. In germline, CDR1 is SGHVS, CDR2 FNYEAQ. The CDR3 coding sequence is TGTGCCAGCAGCCAACGGACAGGAGTTGGCTATTCTGCTAATTCACCCCTCCACTTT. Translation gives CASSQRTGVGYSANSPLHF.

This clonotype has just one count. V usage is TRBV27 and J usage is TRBJ2-7; no firm D call. The germline V gene has CDR1 MNHEY and CDR2 SMNVEV (reference sequence). The CDR3 contains 14 residues. Trimming shortened V by 3 bases and J by 0 bases, and 9 bases separated the two germline ends. CDR3 region: CASSFASSSYEQYF. CDR3 bases: TGTGCCAGCAGTTTTGCCAGCTCCTCCTACGAGCAGTACTTC.

This clonotype came up many times. J is TRBJ2-7 and V is TRBV20-1; no firm D call. The V end lost 3 bases, the J end lost 5 bases, and 11 bases lay between the germline ends. The CDR3 loop spans 12 amino acids. Germline CDR1 reads DFQATT; CDR2 reads SNEGSKA (reference sequence). The CDR3 DNA reads TGCAGTGCTAGTCTCCTAATCGACGAGCAGTACTTC. As protein: CSASLLIDEQYF.

The chain couples TRBV3-1 to TRBJ2-7; 8 nucleotides agree with TRBD1. The CDR3 runs 14 residues. Unmatched junction bases numbered 5, after V lost 4 bases and J lost 3 bases. CDR1 is LGHDT, CDR2 YNNKEL, per germline (reference sequence). The CDR3 DNA follows: TGTGCCAGCAGCCGGGGACAGGCAATCTACGAGCAGTACTTC. Its translation: CASSRGQAIYEQYF.

In its sample, this clonotype was seen many times. The V call is TRBV6-5, the J call TRBJ2-7; 7 nucleotides align to TRBD1. CDR1 is MNHEY and CDR2 is SVGAGI in the germline V gene. With 6 bases clipped from V and 7 bases from J, the junction kept 6 bases outside the gene matches. This CDR3 is 12 amino acids long. CDR3 sequence reads: CASRKQGIEQYF. The DNA for the CDR3 is TGTGCCAGCAGAAAACAGGGGATAGAGCAGTACTTC.

In its sample, this clonotype was seen many times. The rearrangement uses TRBV6-5 and TRBJ2-7; 7 nucleotides align to TRBD1. Germline trimming cut 2 bases from V and 4 bases from J; bases unmatched to any gene: 8. Germline V lookup: CDR1 MNHEY, CDR2 SVGAGI. The CDR3 has 15 amino acids. CDR3: CASSYPDRVGYEQYF. The CDR3 DNA is TGTGCCAGCAGTTACCCAGACAGGGTCGGTTACGAGCAGTACTTC.

This clonotype was seen only a few times. The V gene is TRBV20-1, the J gene TRBJ2-7, with D possibly being TRBD1 or TRBD2 (5 bases each). Germline lookup yields CDR1 DFQATT and CDR2 SNEGSKA (reference sequence). Trimming removed 4 bases from V and 6 bases from J, with 22 bases in between. This CDR3 has 15 amino acids. This CDR3 reads CSAILLIATGGEQYF. CDR3 sequence (DNA): TGCAGTGCTATCCTCTTAATAGCGACTGGGGGCGAGCAGTACTTC.

V and J are TRBV7-3 and TRBJ2-7, with D possibly TRBD2 on 6 matching bases. CDR1 is SGHTA, CDR2 FQGTGA, per germline. Deletions cut 5 bases from V and 7 bases from J, with 12 bases between. This CDR3 has 12 amino acids. The CDR3 protein is CASSQQEGEQYF. For the CDR3, the DNA is TGTGCCAGCAGCCAACAGGAGGGGGAGCAGTACTTC.

This clonotype showed up many times. This sequence may be a read error, since a much larger clone differs from it by one base. The chain is built from TRBV5-4 and TRBJ2-3; D uncertain. Germline assignment: CDR1 SGHNT and CDR2 YYREEE (reference sequence). V was trimmed by 0 bases and J by 7 bases, leaving 3 bases between them. The CDR3 spans 11 residues. The CDR3 loop reads CASSLENTQYF. The DNA of the CDR3 is TGTGCCAGCAGCTTGGAAAATACGCAGTATTTT.

This clonotype has ten or more counts. The rearrangement joins TRBV6-2 or TRBV6-3 to TRBJ1-5, with 7 bases fitting TRBD1. Per germline, CDR1 MNHEY and CDR2 SVGEGT. The V and J ends lost 5 bases and 7 bases, in that order; junction bases with no gene match: 5. There are 13 residues in the CDR3. CDR3 amino acids: CASSRQGGQPQHF. The CDR3 bases are TGTGCCAGCAGTCGACAGGGAGGCCAGCCCCAGCATTTT.

The V and J genes are TRBV11-2 and TRBJ1-3; the D is unclear. Germline V gene sequence: CDR1 SGHAT, CDR2 FQNNGV. The CDR3 loop spans 15 amino acids. V dropped 5 bases and J dropped 0 bases, with 11 bases sitting between them. Written as DNA, the CDR3 is TGTGCCAGCAGCAACCGGGTCGCCTCTGGAAACACCATATATTTT. Encoded protein: CASSNRVASGNTIYF.

This clonotype was counted a few times. The chain is built from TRBV5-1 and TRBJ2-4, with D tentatively TRBD1 (6 bases). The germline V gene has CDR1 SGHRS and CDR2 YFSETQ. The V and J ends lost 5 bases and 6 bases respectively, with 15 bases between them. This CDR3 comprises 14 residues. The CDR3 coding sequence is TGCGCCAGCAGATACAGGGCAGATGGAAACATTCAGTACTTC. Protein: CASRYRADGNIQYF.

The J gene is TRBJ1-2, the V gene TRBV20-1; no clear D. The CDR3 sequence is 12 residues long. Trimming removed 5 bases from V and 7 bases from J, with 14 bases in between. Germline loops: CDR1 DFQATT, CDR2 SNEGSKA (reference sequence). The CDR3 sequence: CSAVKWGRGYTF. CDR3 DNA: TGCAGTGCTGTAAAATGGGGTCGTGGCTACACCTTC.

The V call is TRBV2, the J call TRBJ1-1, with unresolved D. V gave up 7 bases and J gave up 3 bases, with 12 bases separating them. The CDR3 has 13 residues. Germline V lookup: CDR1 SNHLY, CDR2 FYNNEI. CDR3 region: CASTSDFYTEAFF. Here the CDR3 DNA reads TGTGCCAGCACCTCGGACTTTTACACTGAAGCTTTCTTT.

This clonotype was observed a handful of times. This chain links TRBV6-4 with TRBJ1-3; 10 nucleotides align to TRBD1. The germline V gene encodes CDR1 MRHNA and CDR2 SNTAGT. This CDR3 has 17 amino acids. Trimming took 6 bases from V and 0 from J; bases not matched to a gene: 8. The CDR3 region has the DNA TGTGCCAGCAGGACAGGGGGCTTCGCCCCCTCTGGAAACACCATATATTTT. It is translated as CASRTGGFAPSGNTIYF.

This clonotype was picked up many times. The chain is built from TRBV15 and TRBJ2-3; 7 nucleotides match TRBD1. The CDR3 runs 15 residues. V lost 4 bases to trimming and J lost 2 bases; unmatched junction nucleotides: 6. The germline CDR1 and CDR2 sequences are LNHNV and YYDKDF (reference sequence). The CDR3 region is CATSTWDRATDTQYF. The DNA for the CDR3 is TGTGCCACCAGCACCTGGGACAGAGCCACAGATACGCAGTATTTT. The full variable domain, with the rest looked up from reference TRBV15 and TRBJ2-3, is DAMVIQNPRYQVTQFGKPVTLSCSQTLNHNVMYWYQQKSSQAPKLLFHYYDKDFNNEADTPDNFQSRRPNTSFCFLDIRSPGLGDTAMYLCATSTWDRATDTQYFGPGTRLTVL.

V usage is TRBV11-1 and J usage is TRBJ2-5, with a weak D call TRBD2 (6 bases). Germline V lookup: CDR1 SGHAT, CDR2 FQDESV (reference sequence). Trimming left V 4 bases short and J 7 bases short, with 19 bases between. CDR3 length: 15 amino acids. The CDR3 protein is CASSSLAPPGGTQYF. The CDR3, as DNA: TGTGCCAGCAGCTCTCTAGCGCCTCCCGGAGGGACCCAGTACTTC.

There are many counts of this clonotype. The chain employs TRBV5-6 and TRBJ2-7; 12 bases map to TRBD2. This CDR3 contains 17 residues. V lost 0 bases, J lost 2 bases, and 6 bases stayed unmatched. Germline V gives CDR1 SGHDT, CDR2 YYEEEE. The CDR3 is CASSLGTGLAGTYEQYF. CDR3 coding DNA: TGTGCCAGCAGCTTGGGGACCGGACTAGCGGGGACCTACGAGCAGTACTTC. The entire variable domain, with the rest obtained from reference TRBV5-6 and TRBJ2-7, is as follows: DAGVTQSPTHLIKTRGQQVTLRCSPKSGHDTVSWYQQALGQGPQFIFQYYEEEERQRGNFPDRFSGHQFPNYSSELNVNALLLGDSALYLCASSLGTGLAGTYEQYFGPGTRLTVT.